These 7 T cell receptor beta chains were sequenced from one sample in a study of beta chain features in type 1 diabetes. Broader study findings: TCRB CDR3s were moderately but significantly shorter in Type 1 diabetes patients in all four CD4+ subsets.

These receptors have no identified antigens. Since all of the isolated RNA was reverse transcribed, expressed TCRB transcripts were what got sequenced. The data were produced by immunoSEQ multiplex PCR, yet TCRdb's version contains in-frame clones alone and is incomplete. Of 150,000 to 200,000 clones detected, around 63% appear once; the ten largest clones hold roughly 0.092%. The source material was naive CD4+ T cells from blood. The receptors come from a young man with type 1 diabetes.

The chain is built from TRBV27 and TRBJ1-4; D is undetermined. Trimming took off 5 bases at V and 0 bases at J, with 16 bases between the two ends. Germline CDR1 and CDR2: MNHEY and SMNVEV (reference sequence). This CDR3 region has 17 residues. CDR3 protein: CASSLVMGSSTNEKLFF. DNA of the CDR3: TGTGCCAGCAGTCTCGTTATGGGGAGCTCAACTAATGAAAAACTGTTTTTT.

This rearrangement joins TRBV4-3 to TRBJ2-7, with D possibly matching TRBD1 (7 bases). Trimming removed 1 base from V and 4 bases from J, with 14 bases in between. Per germline, CDR1 LGHNA and CDR2 YSLEER. This CDR3 region has 15 residues. CDR3 sequence (DNA): TGCGCCAGCAGCCAAGGCTTGGCAGGGGGGTACGAGCAGTACTTC. Translating gives CASSQGLAGGYEQYF.

CDR3 nucleotides: TGTGCCTGGAGTGTACTGAGGAGCTCTGGAAACACCATATATTTT. The encoded protein is CAWSVLRSSGNTIYF. The rearrangement joins TRBV30 to TRBJ1-3; D is undetermined. The CDR3 totals 15 residues. The germline gives CDR1 GTSNPN, CDR2 SVGIG (reference sequence). Trimming cost V 0 bases and J 0 bases, with 9 bases left between them.

This sequence joins TRBV2 and TRBJ2-3, with a tentative D call TRBD2 (6 bases). Trimming took 4 bases from V and 2 from J, leaving 13 bases between them. Germline V gene sequence: CDR1 SNHLY, CDR2 FYNNEI. The CDR3 covers 15 residues. The CDR3 sequence is CASSGREPYTDTQYF. DNA of the CDR3: TGTGCCAGCAGTGGCCGGGAGCCCTACACAGATACGCAGTATTTT.

The V call is TRBV2, the J call TRBJ1-6; D is ambiguous. Trimming shortened V by 6 bases and J by 4 bases, and 7 bases separated the two germline ends. Per the germline V gene, CDR1 is SNHLY and CDR2 is FYNNEI. The CDR3 extends over 13 amino acids. CDR3 sequence reads: CASRALYNSPLHF. CDR3 coding DNA: TGTGCCAGCAGGGCTTTATATAATTCACCCCTCCACTTT.

The rearrangement links TRBV30 to TRBJ1-4, with no clear D. The germline CDR1 and CDR2 sequences are GTSNPN and SVGIG (reference sequence). The CDR3 spans 12 residues. The V and J ends lost 3 bases and 8 bases respectively, with 10 bases between them. The CDR3 coding sequence is TGTGCCTGGAGCACCAAATGGGAAAAACTGTTTTTT. It codes for CAWSTKWEKLFF. Full variable domain (rest looked up from reference TRBV30 and TRBJ1-4): SQTIHQWPATLVQPVGSPLSLECTVEGTSNPNLYWYRQAAGRGLQLLFYSVGIGQISSEVPQNLSASRPQDRQFILSSKKLLLSDSGFYLCAWSTKWEKLFFGSGTQLSVL.

The chain is built from TRBV11-2 and TRBJ2-3; weak D call: TRBD1 (5 bases). Germline CDR1 reads SGHAT; CDR2 reads FQNNGV. V was cut by 5 bases and J by 5 bases, with 20 bases left in between. CDR3 length: 16 amino acids. The CDR3 sequence is CASSVTVLSPRDTQYF. CDR3 DNA: TGTGCCAGCAGCGTGACAGTTTTATCGCCCAGAGATACGCAGTATTTT.